This T cell receptor beta chain is from a study of cytomegalovirus exposure and HLA in healthy donors. Notes on the study in general: The investigators catalogued some 160 TCR beta chains as cytomegalovirus-associated.

From germline, CDR1 is KGHSH and CDR2 LQKENI. V was clipped by 4 bases and J by 6 bases, with 12 bases between them. This CDR3 spans 13 amino acids. Generated by immunoSEQ multiplex PCR, the TCRdb table keeps only in-frame clones and is missing some. The sample yields 160,000 or so clones, more than 75% seen once. A note on this clone: Antigen specificity is unknown.

Sequencing was done on a sample of PBMCs. The genes are TRBV18 and TRBJ1-1; the D is unclear. The TCR comes from a man aged 18-30 years in good health and CMV-seronegative. DNA of the CDR3: TGTGCCAGCTCACTGGAACCTCGGGCTGAAGCTTTCTTT. Protein sequence: CASSLEPRAEAFF.